These 3 T cell receptor beta chains originate from one sample sequenced in a study of T cells in Graves' hyperthyroidism and ophthalmopathy (dated by TCRdb to about 2019). The library was built by means of multiplex PCR. Sequencing used an Illumina HiSeq 2000. TCR beta CDR3 regions were amplified from RNA transcripts. The first round of RT-PCR for the TCR CDR3 was performed with the HTBI primer set and the Qiagen OneStep RT-PCR kit. The public reads were quality trimmed at Q25 with fastp and then assembled into clones with MiXCR by TCRdb, keeping productive beta chains. A single entry per CDR3 protein holds the most common genes and DNA from its merged rows. The sample table contains around 520,000 distinct CDR3 sequences; only one count was recorded for about 24% of them. The top ten clones comprise approximately 10% of the sample. The sample consisted of blood. Receptors were obtained from a woman aged 25 to 39 with Graves' ophthalmopathy.

This clonotype was detected many times. V usage is TRBV10-3 and J usage is TRBJ1-1; TRBD1 aligns across 7 bases. Unmatched junction bases numbered 9, after V lost 2 bases and J lost 9 bases. This CDR3 spans 14 amino acids. Looked up from germline, CDR1 is ENHRY and CDR2 is SYGVKD. The CDR3 DNA follows: TGTGCCATCAGTGAGCCCGGACAGGTAGGGAAAGCTTTCTTT. It codes for CAISEPGQVGKAFF.

This clonotype was seen ten or more times. J is TRBJ1-1 and V is TRBV7-3, with D perhaps TRBD1 (5 bases). V lost 2 bases, J lost 7 bases, and 11 bases lay in between. This CDR3 has 13 amino acids. CDR1 SGHTA and CDR2 FQGTGA come from the germline V gene. CDR3 amino acids: CASSLGGTREAFF. In nucleotides, the CDR3 is TGTGCCAGCAGCTTAGGGGGAACCCGTGAAGCTTTCTTT.

The V and J genes are TRBV12-3 or TRBV12-4 and TRBJ1-1; D not resolved. This CDR3 region has 15 residues. Deletions cut 7 bases from V and 4 bases from J, with 19 bases between. The CDR3 region has the DNA TGTGCCAGCACCCAACGAACAGCGATGTCCACTGAAGCTTTCTTT. Encoded protein: CASTQRTAMSTEAFF.